These 7 T cell receptor beta chains came from one sample sequenced in a study of T cell responses to AZD1222 COVID-19 vaccine. This table comes from immunoSEQ multiplex PCR, and its TCRdb copy is limited to in-frame clones, with some not included. The repertoire includes tens of thousands of clones, 70% to 90% of them detected once, and around a tenth sits in the top ten. The sequencing here drew on peripheral blood, taken on day 0 of MenACWY control vaccination. All receptors derive from an adult in good health.

The chain has TRBV19 and TRBJ2-7; D remains ambiguous. The CDR3 is 13 residues long. Germline-derived CDR1 and CDR2 are LNHDA and SQIVND (reference sequence). V lost 2 bases and J 2 bases, leaving 7 bases between the germline ends. The CDR3, as DNA: TGTGCCAGTAGTATATCTGAGACCTACGAGCAGTACTTC. It translates to CASSISETYEQYF.

This clone was observed once. This chain links TRBV18 with TRBJ1-1; D not resolved. Trimming cost V 1 base and J 1 base, with 7 bases left between them. CDR1 is KGHSH and CDR2 is LQKENI in the germline V gene. The CDR3 is 14 amino acids. The CDR3 DNA is TGTGCCAGCTCACCACAGGGTTGGAACACTGAAGCTTTCTTT. This encodes CASSPQGWNTEAFF.

V usage is TRBV10-3 and J usage is TRBJ2-3, with 9 bases lining up with TRBD1. Germline trimming cut 10 bases from V and 4 bases from J; bases unmatched to any gene: 6. The CDR3 covers 13 residues. In germline, CDR1 is ENHRY, CDR2 SYGVKD. CDR3 nucleotides: TGTGCCACCGCCGGACAGGGGCCAGATACGCAGTATTTT. Translated, it gives CATAGQGPDTQYF.

On this clone itself: Other DNA sequences within the sample encode an identical CDR3. This chain links TRBV6-5 with TRBJ1-1, with a tentative D call TRBD1 (5 bases). The germline V gene encodes CDR1 MNHEY and CDR2 SVGAGI. This CDR3 is built from 14 residues. V lost 0 bases, J lost 1 base, and 6 bases lay in between. The CDR3 bases are TGTGCCAGCAGTTACTCGGGGCGGAACACTGAAGCTTTCTTT. As protein: CASSYSGRNTEAFF.

The rearrangement joins TRBV30 to TRBJ2-1; D is uncertain. Trimming pared 3 bases from V and 5 bases from J, leaving 11 bases between. This CDR3 contains 13 residues. Germline V gene lookup returns CDR1 GTSNPN and CDR2 SVGIG (reference sequence). The CDR3 loop is CAWSLSAHNEQFF. CDR3 sequence (DNA): TGTGCCTGGAGCCTTTCGGCCCACAATGAGCAGTTCTTC.

V gene TRBV3-1 (or the pseudogene TRBV3-2) combines with J gene TRBJ1-5, with D possibly being TRBD1 (5 bases). Trimming removed 4 bases at V and 6 bases at J, with 10 bases between. The germline V gene has CDR1 LGHDT and CDR2 YNNKEL (reference sequence). The CDR3 is 13 amino acids. As DNA, the CDR3 is TGTGCCAGCAGCCGACAGTCAGGTCAGCCCCAGCATTTT. It encodes CASSRQSGQPQHF.

The V and J genes are TRBV5-6 and TRBJ1-1; 7 bases match TRBD1. CDR3 length: 13 amino acids. With V trimmed by 0 bases and J by 8 bases, 4 bases remained unmatched. Germline loops: CDR1 SGHDT, CDR2 YYEEEE. CDR3 DNA sequence: TGTGCCAGCAGCTTGGGAACAGGGGTGGAAGCTTTCTTT. Its protein product is CASSLGTGVEAFF. Drawing the rest from reference TRBV5-6 and TRBJ1-1, the complete variable domain is DAGVTQSPTHLIKTRGQQVTLRCSPKSGHDTVSWYQQALGQGPQFIFQYYEEEERQRGNFPDRFSGHQFPNYSSELNVNALLLGDSALYLCASSLGTGVEAFFGQGTRLTVV.